The TCR beta chain described here comes from a study of T cell responses to AZD1222 COVID-19 vaccine. General study points: Females outnumbered males among donors, who were mostly white British; clonal diversity was possibly underestimated. Targeting of unmutated variant regions was reportedly seen in nearly half of spike-specific TCRs.

Assay used: immunoSEQ multiplex PCR; TCRdb lists only in-frame clones, some missing. Of approximately 140,000 clones listed, roughly 91% are singletons. Note on this clone: Its target is not known.

Deletions cut 2 bases from V and 10 bases from J, with 16 bases between. From germline, CDR1 is SGHDT and CDR2 YYEEEE. CDR3 length equals 15 residues. The specimen was peripheral blood, collected on day 0 of AZD1222 vaccination. The chain is built from TRBV5-6 and TRBJ1-6; D is ambiguous. The source of this sequence is an adult in good health. The DNA of the CDR3 is TGTGCCAGCAGCTTAGGACTTTGGACTAACTCACCCCTCCACTTT. It specifies CASSLGLWTNSPLHF.